The entry below describes one TCR beta chain. The antigen remains undetermined. The PCR had 60 Vbeta and 13 Jbeta primers. Data came from immunoSEQ multiplex PCR; TCRdb stores just in-frame clones and leaves some out. The data show 100,000 to 150,000 clones, roughly three quarters seen once. CDR3 length: 13 amino acids. The V gene lost 3 bases and the J gene lost 6 bases, with 11 bases spanning the gap. Germline V gene sequence: CDR1 KGHSH, CDR2 LQKENI. These data come from a study of cytomegalovirus exposure and HLA in healthy donors. Whole-study results and caveats: Relative to equally common others, HLA-associated TCR beta chains showed greater clonal expansion in a later analysis. Sequencing likely produced, as an artifact, a cluster of highly shared sequence variants. Later on, a genetic analysis was performed. It linked a missense variant in DCLRE1C with V- and J-gene trimming of TCR beta.

V gene TRBV18 combines with J gene TRBJ1-1; D is possibly TRBD1 (5 bases). Sequenced material: PBMCs. This receptor was obtained from a woman aged 25 to 39 in good health and CMV-seronegative. For the CDR3, the DNA is TGTGCCAGCTCACCCTACCAGGGCGCTGAAGCTTTCTTT. Its protein product is CASSPYQGAEAFF.